Below are 21 T cell receptor beta chains sequenced from a single sample in a study of shared clonotypes between healthy human individuals. Clones were read by immunoSEQ multiplex PCR, and TCRdb kept only the in-frame ones, dropping some. The data contain over a million clones, roughly 96% of them seen just once; the ten biggest clones take up roughly 1.2%. Sequenced: naive CD4+ T cells sorted from blood. Subset in this sample: CD45RA+ positively selected. These receptors all stem from a man aged 25-45 years in good health.

The genes are TRBV10-2 and TRBJ2-7, with no clear D. Germline CDR1 WSHSY, CDR2 SAAADI. The CDR3 loop spans 14 amino acids. V lost 7 bases and J lost 0, with 13 bases in between. The CDR3 sequence is CASTKGRSSYEQYF. The CDR3, as DNA: TGCGCCAGCACCAAGGGCCGAAGCTCCTACGAGCAGTACTTC.

This chain connects TRBV2 to TRBJ2-7, with D maybe TRBD2 (6 bases). This CDR3 comprises 12 residues. The V gene's germline CDR1 is SNHLY and CDR2 FYNNEI. The V end was cut by 10 bases, the J end by 5 bases, with 15 bases between. The CDR3 protein is CATTREFNEQYF. The CDR3 DNA reads as TGTGCCACCACTCGGGAGTTCAACGAGCAGTACTTC.

This clone occurred a few times. The CDR3 loop is CASSYGSNPEQYF. The DNA of the CDR3 is TGTGCCAGCAGCTACGGATCCAACCCCGAGCAGTACTTC. The chain couples TRBV7-9 to TRBJ2-7; D is unclear. Trimming took off 4 bases at V and 6 bases at J, with 13 bases between the two ends. Per germline, CDR1 SEHNR and CDR2 FQNEAQ (reference sequence). This CDR3 has 13 amino acids.

Regarding this clone: The same CDR3 also results from other DNA sequences found in this sample. The genes are TRBV18 and TRBJ1-2; no clear D. From germline, CDR1 is KGHSH and CDR2 LQKENI. This CDR3 contains 13 residues. The V end lost 3 bases, the J end lost 2 bases, and 7 bases lay between the germline ends. Written as DNA, the CDR3 is TGTGCCAGCTCACCGGGCGGGAACTATGGCTACACCTTC. Its protein is CASSPGGNYGYTF. Together with reference TRBV18 and TRBJ1-2, the CDR3 gives the full variable domain: NAGVMQNPRHLVRRRGQEARLRCSPMKGHSHVYWYRQLPEEGLKFMVYLQKENIIDESGMPKERFSAEFPKEGPSILRIQQVVRGDSAAYFCASSPGGNYGYTFGSGTRLTVV.

The chain carries TRBV7-9 and TRBJ2-7, with 9 bases identical to TRBD1. J gave up 3 bases and V 7 bases, and 4 bases lay outside the gene matches. This CDR3 contains 13 residues. Germline V CDR1 and CDR2: SEHNR, FQNEAQ (reference sequence). The CDR3 DNA is TGTGCCAGCACCCCGGGACAGGGCTACGAGCAGTACTTC. Translation gives CASTPGQGYEQYF.

This chain joins TRBV6-1 and TRBJ2-1; TRBD2 agrees at 9 bases. V shed 0 bases, J shed 8 bases, and the junction held 2 bases outside the gene matches. Germline V CDR1 and CDR2: MNHNS, SASEGT. This CDR3 region has 14 residues. The CDR3 sequence is CASSEALAGYEQFF. In DNA, the CDR3 is TGTGCCAGCAGTGAAGCCCTAGCGGGATATGAGCAGTTCTTC.

Remarks on this clone: Other nucleotide sequences from this sample produce the same CDR3. This sequence joins TRBV10-3 and TRBJ1-1; the D is unclear. V lost 1 base to trimming and J lost 6 bases, with 6 bases between them. The germline CDR1 and CDR2 sequences are ENHRY and SYGVKD. The CDR3 runs to 12 residues. The CDR3 coding sequence is TGTGCCATCAGTGAGTGGGAGGCTGAAGCTTTCTTT. Residues: CAISEWEAEAFF.

In the case of this clone: Other DNA sequences from this sample encode an identical CDR3 as well. The rearrangement uses TRBV5-4 and TRBJ2-1; 8 positions match TRBD2. There are 15 residues in the CDR3. V lost 0 bases and J lost 5; bases outside the gene matches: 4. Germline loops: CDR1 SGHNT, CDR2 YYREEE (reference sequence). For the CDR3, the DNA is TGTGCCAGCAGCTTGGTTCTAGCGGGCAACAATGAGCAGTTCTTC. Protein product: CASSLVLAGNNEQFF.

This chain connects TRBV5-1 to TRBJ2-7, with 11 bases aligning to TRBD2. The CDR3 covers 16 residues. Germline V gene sequence: CDR1 SGHRS, CDR2 YFSETQ. V shed 5 bases, J shed 2 bases, and the junction held 9 bases outside the gene matches. The chain's CDR3 is CASSPLAGGEAYEQYF. CDR3 coding DNA: TGCGCCAGCAGTCCTCTAGCGGGAGGAGAGGCCTACGAGCAGTACTTC.

The chain employs TRBV11-2 and TRBJ1-3, with a possible D match to TRBD1 (5 bases). CDR1 and CDR2 from the germline V gene are SGHAT and FQNNGV. The length of the CDR3 is 14 residues. V was trimmed by 5 bases and J by 2 bases, leaving 10 bases between them. The CDR3, as DNA: TGTGCCAGCAGCCCCTCCAGGGCTGGAAACACCATATATTTT. It codes for CASSPSRAGNTIYF.

This clone was detected only once. The chain has TRBV27 and TRBJ1-4; possibly TRBD1 for D (6 bases). The CDR3 extends over 15 amino acids. Germline CDR1 and CDR2: MNHEY and SMNVEV (reference sequence). The germline V and J ends were trimmed by 4 bases and 7 bases, with 16 bases remaining between them. CDR3 coding DNA: TGTGCCAGCAGTTCGACAGGATCATACGGTGAAAAACTGTTTTTT. Its protein is CASSSTGSYGEKLFF.

This sequence joins TRBV29-1 and TRBJ2-3; 7 bases align to TRBD2. This CDR3 is 12 amino acids long. From germline, CDR1 is SQVTM and CDR2 ANQGSEA. J was trimmed by 2 bases and V by 7 bases; bases with no gene match: 3. DNA of the CDR3: TGCAGCGGACGGGAGGCCACAGATACGCAGTATTTT. The encoded protein is CSGREATDTQYF.

This clone was counted a single time. V and J are TRBV5-1 and TRBJ2-7; D perhaps matches TRBD1 (7 bases). This CDR3 has 15 residues. V was shortened by 1 base and J by 4 bases, with 15 bases between the two germline ends. Germline values: CDR1 SGHRS, CDR2 YFSETQ. The CDR3 sequence is CASSLLEGAFYEQYF. The DNA for the CDR3 is TGCGCCAGCAGCTTGTTGGAGGGGGCCTTTTACGAGCAGTACTTC. Looking up the rest from reference TRBV5-1 and TRBJ2-7 gives the full variable domain: KAGVTQTPRYLIKTRGQQVTLSCSPISGHRSVSWYQQTPGQGLQFLFEYFSETQRNKGNFPGRFSGRQFSNSRSEMNVSTLELGDSALYLCASSLLEGAFYEQYFGPGTRLTVT.

The chain is built from TRBV7-2 and TRBJ2-3; 7 bases match TRBD2. The CDR3 totals 15 residues. The trim removed 2 bases at V and 2 bases at J, leaving 4 bases unmatched. CDR1 SGHTA and CDR2 FQGNSA come from the germline V gene. The CDR3 DNA sequence: TGTGCCAGCAGCTTATCGGGGAGGGACACAGATACGCAGTATTTT. This encodes CASSLSGRDTDTQYF.

This clone appeared a single time. The V gene is TRBV9, the J gene TRBJ1-3, with a tentative D call TRBD1 (6 bases). The V end was cut by 0 bases, the J end by 0 bases, with 16 bases between. Germline CDR1 and CDR2: SGDLS and YYNGEE. CDR3 length: 18 amino acids. This CDR3 reads CASSVATKGGYSGNTIYF. CDR3 coding DNA: TGTGCCAGCAGCGTAGCTACGAAGGGGGGGTACTCTGGAAACACCATATATTTT.

Of note for this clone: Other DNA variants within this sample encode the same CDR3. The chain uses TRBV5-1 and TRBJ2-2; D unresolved. V was shortened by 1 base and J by 1 base, with 5 bases between the two germline ends. The CDR3 consists of 14 residues. Germline loops: CDR1 SGHRS, CDR2 YFSETQ. The DNA of the CDR3 is TGCGCCAGCAGCTTGAGAGGGAACACCGGGGAGCTGTTTTTT. It translates to CASSLRGNTGELFF.

This clone was counted a single time. The sample has other DNA sequences that encode this CDR3 too. V gene TRBV18 combines with J gene TRBJ2-1; no clear D. V gave up 3 bases and J gave up 2 bases, with 2 bases separating them. Germline V lookup: CDR1 KGHSH, CDR2 LQKENI. This CDR3 has 12 residues. CDR3 nucleotide sequence: TGTGCCAGCTCACCGGCCTACAATGAGCAGTTCTTC. Translating gives CASSPAYNEQFF.

In DNA, the CDR3 is TGTGCCAGCAGCGCTAGCGGGATCGGCAATGAGCAGTTCTTC. This sequence encodes CASSASGIGNEQFF. The V gene is TRBV7-6, the J gene TRBJ2-1; 9 bases align to TRBD2. Per the germline V gene, CDR1 is SGHVS and CDR2 is FNYEAQ. Trimming removed 5 bases from V and 6 bases from J; junction bases left unmatched: 5. The CDR3 contains 14 residues. Full variable domain (outside the CDR3, taken from reference TRBV7-6 and TRBJ2-1): GAGVSQSPRYKVTKRGQDVALRCDPISGHVSLYWYRQALGQGPEFLTYFNYEAQQDKSGLPNDRFSAERPEGSISTLTIQRTEQRDSAMYRCASSASGIGNEQFFGPGTRLTVL.

The gene calls are TRBV9 and TRBJ2-1, with D hard to call. The germline V gene has CDR1 SGDLS and CDR2 YYNGEE. Trimming pared 0 bases from V and 8 bases from J, leaving 15 bases between. CDR3 size: 15 residues. This CDR3 reads CASSVADERLYEQFF. The CDR3 nucleotides read TGTGCCAGCAGCGTAGCTGATGAGAGGCTTTATGAGCAGTTCTTC.

This clone was seen just once. This chain joins TRBV7-8 and TRBJ2-3; weak D call: TRBD2 (5 bases). V lost 4 bases, J lost 2 bases, and 16 bases lay in between. Germline V gene lookup returns CDR1 SGHVS and CDR2 FQNEAQ. This CDR3 has 16 amino acids. The CDR3 is CASSSPPRENTDTQYF. Here the CDR3 DNA reads TGTGCCAGCAGCTCCCCCCCCCGGGAAAACACAGATACGCAGTATTTT. Combining the CDR3 with reference TRBV7-8 and TRBJ2-3 gives the whole variable domain GAGVSQSPRYKVAKRGQDVALRCDPISGHVSLFWYQQALGQGPEFLTYFQNEAQLDKSGLPSDRFFAERPEGSVSTLKIQRTQQEDSAVYLCASSSPPRENTDTQYFGPGTRLTVL.

The chain recombines TRBV10-3 with TRBJ2-1, with no clear D. Germline lookup yields CDR1 ENHRY and CDR2 SYGVKD. The CDR3 spans 16 residues. Trimming cost V 1 base and J 0 bases, with 10 bases left between them. The CDR3 nucleotides read TGTGCCATCAGTGAGTTTACGCCCAACTCCTACAATGAGCAGTTCTTC. This encodes CAISEFTPNSYNEQFF.